The entry that follows covers one T cell receptor beta chain sequence. Its antigen is as yet unknown. Germline V lookup: CDR1 SGHTA, CDR2 FQGNSA. This CDR3 spans 13 amino acids. With 5 bases removed from V and 10 bases from J, the gap between germline ends came to 17 bases. The treatment is: roughly ten-day PBMC culture with coronavirus spike peptide pools or control peptides (ViraFEST assay). Peptide pool stimulation in ViraFEST expanded antigen-specific T cells, whose TCRs were then sequenced. The sample is drawn from a study of vaccination and CD4 T cells after COVID-19. Study at large: Nasal swab PCR had detected SARS-CoV-2 in convalescent patients, ten or so mild and one severe. Between diagnosis and the drawing of post-COVID samples lay a median around 110 days (range 35 to 161).

Broader study findings: SARS-CoV-2-reactive clonotype medians increased from around 21 to 38, not significantly.

Cultured CD4+ T cell DNA underwent sequencing with the Oncomine TCR Beta short-read assay. From the PCR reads, TCRdb called clonotypes with MiXCR, one entry per CDR3 protein. Of approximately 15,000 distinct CDR3 sequences listed, 60% to 75% are singletons. The rearrangement links TRBV7-2 to TRBJ1-2; maybe TRBD1 (6 bases). The TCR originated in a human donor who had recovered from COVID-19. Sequenced: CD4+ T cells from blood, cultured in vitro. The CDR3 loop reads CASSLRDKTSYTF. The CDR3 DNA reads TGTGCCAGCAGCCTTCGGGACAAGACGTCCTACACCTTC. Based on the CDR3 plus reference TRBV7-2 and TRBJ1-2, the full variable domain is GAGVSQSPSNKVTEKGKDVELRCDPISGHTALYWYRQSLGQGLEFLIYFQGNSAPDKSGLPSDRFSAERTGGSVSTLTIQRTQQEDSAVYLCASSLRDKTSYTFGSGTRLTVV.